The 21 T cell receptor beta chains below were found in one sample sequenced in a study of vaccination effects on CD4 cells after COVID-19. The repertoire was sequenced with immunoSEQ multiplex PCR; TCRdb's copy has only in-frame clones and lacks some. Of under 80,000 clones listed, around three quarters are singletons. Viral peptide pools were used in the ViraFEST assay to expand antigen-specific CD4+ T cells, and sequencing came afterward. The culture ran for less than 12 days, and then CD4+ T cells were isolated. It was two doses of either the BNT162b2 or mRNA-1273 vaccine that participants received. Antigen specificity for these receptors is unknown. The material was CD4+ T cells from PBMCs cultured with HCoV-229E spike peptides, obtained after COVID-19 vaccination. Receptors originate from a human donor who received a COVID-19 vaccine.

The chain combines TRBV12-5 with TRBJ2-3, with 10 bases identical to TRBD1. Losses at the gene ends were 0 bases for V and 2 bases for J; bases not matched to a gene: 17. This CDR3 has 21 residues. CDR1 is LGHNT and CDR2 is FRNRAP in the germline V gene. CDR3 region: CASGLVIRGDRGLADTDTQYF. The CDR3 DNA sequence: TGTGCTAGTGGTTTGGTAATAAGAGGGGACAGGGGTTTGGCCGACACAGATACGCAGTATTTT.

The chain carries TRBV28 and TRBJ2-2; TRBD2 is a possible D gene (7 bases). Trimming left V 6 bases short and J 4 bases short, with 18 bases between. Germline-derived CDR1 and CDR2 are MDHEN and SYDVKM. CDR3 length: 16 amino acids. CDR3 region: CASRAAGARGTGELFF. The CDR3 DNA follows: TGTGCCAGCAGGGCCGCGGGGGCGCGAGGCACCGGGGAGCTGTTTTTT.

The chain carries TRBV7-2 and TRBJ1-5; tentative D call: TRBD1 (6 bases). The CDR3 is 16 amino acids. The V end lost 1 base, the J end lost 9 bases, and 19 bases lay between the germline ends. CDR1 is SGHTA and CDR2 is FQGNSA in the germline V gene. Written as DNA, the CDR3 is TGTGCCAGCAGCTTAGTACGGTCAGGGACACCCCGGCCCCAGCATTTT. It specifies CASSLVRSGTPRPQHF.

This chain uses TRBV5-1 with TRBJ2-5; no reliable D call. This CDR3 spans 15 amino acids. Germline CDR1 is SGHRS and CDR2 is YFSETQ. The germline V and J ends were trimmed by 4 bases and 5 bases, with 18 bases remaining between them. The CDR3 is CASSPSGVLGETQYF. The CDR3 nucleotides are TGCGCCAGCAGCCCCTCTGGAGTCCTCGGTGAGACCCAGTACTTC.

The V and J genes are TRBV7-2 and TRBJ1-5; D is possibly TRBD1 (6 bases). Germline V gene sequence: CDR1 SGHTA, CDR2 FQGNSA. CDR3 length equals 13 residues. Trimming took off 2 bases at V and 7 bases at J, with 9 bases between the two ends. CDR3: CASSLTDRQPQHF. The CDR3 DNA follows: TGTGCCAGCAGCTTAACCGACAGGCAGCCCCAGCATTTT.

The rearrangement links TRBV19 to TRBJ1-1; D uncertain. The CDR3 sequence is 12 residues long. V dropped 8 bases and J dropped 6 bases, with 13 bases sitting between them. Germline loops: CDR1 LNHDA, CDR2 SQIVND (reference sequence). CDR3 loop: CASSPQYAEAFF. The CDR3 coding sequence is TGTGCCAGTTCACCCCAATATGCTGAAGCTTTCTTT.

The gene calls are TRBV7-9 and TRBJ1-2, with D hard to call. Per germline, CDR1 SEHNR and CDR2 FQNEAQ (reference sequence). V was shortened by 7 bases and J by 5 bases, with 23 bases between the two germline ends. The CDR3 sequence is 16 residues long. Here the CDR3 DNA reads TGTGCCAGCACCCCGACCGGACGGATGACTGGGTATGGCTACACCTTC. Its protein product is CASTPTGRMTGYGYTF.

The V gene is TRBV4-2, the J gene TRBJ1-3, with a tentative D call TRBD1 (5 bases). With 1 base removed from V and 1 base from J, the gap between germline ends came to 11 bases. The CDR3 covers 16 residues. From germline, CDR1 is LGHNA and CDR2 YNFKEQ. The CDR3 spells CASSQVGGESGNTIYF. The CDR3 DNA reads TGTGCCAGCAGCCAAGTGGGAGGGGAGTCTGGAAACACCATATATTTT.

The chain combines TRBV7-3 with TRBJ2-3; no reliable D call. CDR1 and CDR2 from the germline V gene are SGHTA and FQGTGA. The V and J ends lost 4 bases and 3 bases respectively, with 8 bases between them. The CDR3 is 13 amino acids. CDR3 region: CASSSFVTDTQYF. Written as DNA, the CDR3 is TGTGCCAGCAGCTCTTTCGTAACAGATACGCAGTATTTT.

The table lists this clone with a few counts. J is TRBJ2-2 and V is TRBV11-3; D gene uncertain. From germline, CDR1 is SGHNT and CDR2 YENEEA. The CDR3 spans 15 residues. V was shortened by 1 base and J by 1 base, with 7 bases between the two germline ends. The CDR3 region is CASSLGSGNTGELFF. The CDR3 bases are TGTGCCAGCAGCTTAGGTTCAGGGAACACCGGGGAGCTGTTTTTT.

This rearrangement joins TRBV6-5 to TRBJ2-1, with D perhaps matching TRBD1 (6 bases). CDR3 length: 14 residues. The V gene lost 5 bases and the J gene lost 6 bases, with 14 bases spanning the gap. In germline, CDR1 is MNHEY, CDR2 SVGAGI. CDR3 coding DNA: TGTGCCAGCAGTCAGGGGATTTTCGGCAATGAGCAGTTCTTC. Its protein is CASSQGIFGNEQFF.

The rearrangement joins TRBV5-5 to TRBJ1-4; D unclear. V was cut by 0 bases and J by 4 bases, with 16 bases left in between. Per germline, CDR1 SGHKS and CDR2 YYEKEE (reference sequence). The CDR3 length is 17 residues. The CDR3 sequence: CASSLEDWGFGNEKLFF. The DNA of the CDR3 is TGTGCCAGCAGCTTGGAGGATTGGGGATTTGGTAATGAAAAACTGTTTTTT.

This clone was recorded only once. The rearrangement uses TRBV28 and TRBJ2-7, with 9 bases that match TRBD1. Per the germline V gene, CDR1 is MDHEN and CDR2 is SYDVKM. With V trimmed by 2 bases and J by 6 bases, 2 bases remained unmatched. The CDR3 is made up of 13 amino acids. The CDR3 is CASSLGTGREQYV. The CDR3 region has the DNA TGTGCCAGCAGTTTAGGGACAGGGCGCGAGCAGTACGTC.

V gene TRBV5-1 combines with J gene TRBJ2-2, with TRBD2 identical over 8 bases. V shed 5 bases, J shed 0 bases, and the junction held 6 bases outside the gene matches. This CDR3 has 16 residues. The germline V gene has CDR1 SGHRS and CDR2 YFSETQ. CDR3 coding DNA: TGCGCCAGCAGAACTAGCGGACTCGCGAACACCGGGGAGCTGTTTTTT. It is translated as CASRTSGLANTGELFF.

V usage is TRBV11-2 and J usage is TRBJ1-3; D may be TRBD1 (6 bases). The CDR3 contains 16 residues. V was cut by 6 bases and J by 0 bases, with 15 bases left in between. Germline V gene sequence: CDR1 SGHAT, CDR2 FQNNGV. The CDR3: CASRTTGTNSGNTIYF. As DNA, the CDR3 is TGTGCCAGCAGAACAACCGGGACAAACTCTGGAAACACCATATATTTT.

The chain employs TRBV10-3 and TRBJ1-1; TRBD1 matches 10 bases. CDR3 length: 14 residues. Germline loops: CDR1 ENHRY, CDR2 SYGVKD. V trimming: 3 bases; J trimming: 11 bases; junction bases outside the gene matches: 9. CDR3 in amino acids: CAISERDRGSSAFF. As DNA, the CDR3 is TGTGCCATCAGTGAACGGGACAGGGGATCGTCGGCTTTCTTT.

The V and J genes are TRBV6-5 and TRBJ2-7; a weak D match, TRBD2 (6 bases). The CDR3 has 13 residues. The germline CDR1 and CDR2 sequences are MNHEY and SVGAGI. The V end was cut by 6 bases, the J end by 3 bases, with 12 bases between. The CDR3 reads CASSRGTDYEQYV. The CDR3 bases are TGTGCCAGCAGCCGAGGGACTGACTACGAGCAGTACGTC.

In this sample, this clone turned up a few times. The chain links TRBV10-3 to TRBJ2-7, with 9 bases lining up with TRBD1. Germline CDR1 is ENHRY and CDR2 is SYGVKD. The CDR3 is 11 amino acids. CDR3 sequence: CVTGQGYEQYV. DNA of the CDR3: TGTGTCACGGGACAGGGCTACGAGCAGTACGTC.

This clone was picked up one time. V is TRBV6-1 and J is TRBJ1-2; no definite D call. CDR3 size: 14 residues. The germline gives CDR1 MNHNS, CDR2 SASEGT. V lost 0 bases and J lost 4, with 9 bases in between. The CDR3 sequence: CASSEAPPRYGYTF. The CDR3 coding sequence is TGTGCCAGCAGTGAAGCGCCGCCACGCTATGGCTACACCTTC.

The V gene is TRBV6-5, the J gene TRBJ1-2; 9 bases line up with TRBD1. This CDR3 has 14 residues. The germline V gene has CDR1 MNHEY and CDR2 SVGAGI. V gave up 2 bases and J gave up 5 bases; unmatched junction bases: 3. The CDR3, as DNA: TGTGCCAGCAGTTACGACAGGGGGTTGTATGGCTACACCTTC. Protein sequence: CASSYDRGLYGYTF.

The chain has TRBV25-1 and TRBJ1-3; D unclear. Germline loops: CDR1 MGHDK, CDR2 SYGVNS. V was trimmed by 5 bases and J by 2 bases, leaving 13 bases between them. The CDR3 runs 15 residues. CDR3 amino acids: CASSPTDTPGNTIYF. DNA of the CDR3: TGTGCCAGCAGTCCTACCGACACCCCTGGAAACACCATATATTTT.